Described below is a single T cell receptor beta chain sequence and its context. Donors comprised healthy HIV-negative adults lacking recent acute infections or vaccinations. TCRdb keeps only in-frame clones here, not all; method: immunoSEQ multiplex PCR. This table has about 460,000 clones, roughly three quarters appearing once. The source of the sample is a study of shared clonotypes between healthy human individuals. V lost 0 bases and J lost 6; bases outside the gene matches: 8. CDR3 size: 16 residues. Germline lookup yields CDR1 KGHSH and CDR2 LQKENI. The specimen sequenced was PBMCs. This sequence joins TRBV18 and TRBJ2-1; 7 bases agree with TRBD2. The TCR sequence derives from a woman in her thirties or forties in good health. Some clones in this sample may be carry-over from other donors' samples. CDR3 residues: CASSPPSLADTNEQFF. The CDR3 DNA reads as TGTGCCAGCTCACCACCGAGCCTAGCGGACACCAATGAGCAGTTCTTC.